The next 23 T cell receptor beta chains were all read from a single sample in a study of shared T cell receptors in the human thymus. The assay was immunoSEQ multiplex PCR, and TCRdb's table has in-frame clones only and misses some. Of 450,000 to 650,000 clones listed, roughly 74% are singletons. Another study also made use of these data, one on human thymus T cells.

The sequencing sample was made of thymocytes. The source of these receptors is a boy less than two years old with a congenital heart defect.

The CDR3 is CASSLVVGGGTEAFF. The CDR3 nucleotides read TGTGCCAGCAGCTTAGTGGTGGGGGGAGGCACTGAAGCTTTCTTT. The chain uses TRBV11-3 and TRBJ1-1, with a weak D call TRBD1 (5 bases). Trimming left V 1 base short and J 4 bases short, with 13 bases between. The CDR3 is 15 amino acids. Germline V gives CDR1 SGHNT, CDR2 YENEEA.

This chain connects TRBV27 to TRBJ1-5; unclear D gene. V was clipped by 3 bases and J by 3 bases, with 12 bases between them. There are 15 residues in the CDR3. The germline CDR1 and CDR2 sequences are MNHEY and SMNVEV (reference sequence). The CDR3 protein is CASSFREGNNQPQHF. The CDR3 nucleotides are TGTGCCAGCAGTTTCCGGGAGGGAAACAATCAGCCCCAGCATTTT.

J is TRBJ2-3 and V is TRBV13; TRBD2 agrees at 13 bases. The CDR3 consists of 16 residues. Germline V lookup: CDR1 PRHDT, CDR2 FYEKMQ (reference sequence). Losses at the gene ends were 4 bases for V and 4 bases for J; bases not matched to a gene: 5. CDR3 bases: TGTGCCAGCAGCTCTACTAGCGGGAGGGTTCCAGATACGCAGTATTTT. Translated, it gives CASSSTSGRVPDTQYF.

This clone has more than one count but fewer than ten. V usage is TRBV7-2 and J usage is TRBJ2-7, with a possible D match to TRBD1 (6 bases). CDR1 and CDR2 (germline): SGHTA, FQGNSA. V dropped 3 bases and J dropped 3 bases, with 12 bases sitting between them. CDR3 size: 14 residues. The CDR3 loop reads CASSLDSDCYEQYF. The CDR3 DNA follows: TGTGCCAGCAGCTTGGACAGCGACTGCTACGAGCAGTACTTC.

This clone was found once. The chain uses TRBV19 and TRBJ2-3, with D perhaps matching TRBD2 (6 bases). The CDR3 spans 14 residues. V lost 5 bases, J lost 4 bases, and 13 bases lay in between. The V gene's germline CDR1 is LNHDA and CDR2 SQIVND (reference sequence). This CDR3 reads CASSFPLAPDTQYF. As DNA, the CDR3 is TGTGCCAGTAGTTTCCCACTAGCCCCAGATACGCAGTATTTT.

The CDR3 DNA is TGTGCCTGGAAGAGGTCGGGGACCTACAATGAGCAGTTCTTC. Residues: CAWKRSGTYNEQFF. The rearrangement uses TRBV30 and TRBJ2-1; D is possibly TRBD2 (5 bases). The V end lost 4 bases, the J end lost 2 bases, and 12 bases lay between the germline ends. Germline CDR1 GTSNPN, CDR2 SVGIG (reference sequence). The CDR3 contains 14 residues.

The chain is built from TRBV5-1 and TRBJ2-7; TRBD2 agrees at 10 bases. The CDR3 consists of 15 residues. Germline lookup yields CDR1 SGHRS and CDR2 YFSETQ. With V trimmed by 2 bases and J by 5 bases, 7 bases remained unmatched. The CDR3 reads CASSFKLAGTHEQYF. The CDR3 DNA reads as TGCGCCAGCAGCTTTAAACTAGCGGGAACGCACGAGCAGTACTTC. The full variable domain, its missing parts supplied by reference TRBV5-1 and TRBJ2-7, is KAGVTQTPRYLIKTRGQQVTLSCSPISGHRSVSWYQQTPGQGLQFLFEYFSETQRNKGNFPGRFSGRQFSNSRSEMNVSTLELGDSALYLCASSFKLAGTHEQYFGPGTRLTVT.

CDR3 residues: CASPPRKNIQYF. Written as DNA, the CDR3 is TGTGCCAGCCCCCCGAGGAAAAACATTCAGTACTTC. V and J are TRBV6-1 and TRBJ2-4; D is undetermined. Trimming shortened V by 8 bases and J by 4 bases, and 9 bases separated the two germline ends. This CDR3 region has 12 residues. CDR1 and CDR2 from the germline V gene are MNHNS and SASEGT.

V usage is TRBV2 and J usage is TRBJ2-1, with D maybe TRBD1 (5 bases). This CDR3 is 13 amino acids long. Germline CDR1 is SNHLY and CDR2 is FYNNEI. Trimming took off 9 bases at V and 3 bases at J, with 12 bases between the two ends. The CDR3 region has the DNA TGTGCCAGACGACAGAGAATCTACAATGAGCAGTTCTTC. Encoded protein: CARRQRIYNEQFF.

The chain uses TRBV11-2 and TRBJ1-2; D not certain. This CDR3 is built from 16 residues. V shed 5 bases and J shed 0 bases, with 16 bases lying between them. Germline lookup yields CDR1 SGHAT and CDR2 FQNNGV. CDR3 loop: CASSHPDNPANYGYTF. CDR3 sequence (DNA): TGTGCCAGCAGCCACCCAGACAACCCGGCTAACTATGGCTACACCTTC. Full variable domain (missing parts from reference TRBV11-2 and TRBJ1-2): EAGVAQSPRYKIIEKRQSVAFWCNPISGHATLYWYQQILGQGPKLLIQFQNNGVVDDSQLPKDRFSAERLKGVDSTLKIQPAKLEDSAVYLCASSHPDNPANYGYTFGSGTRLTVV.

This sequence joins TRBV27 and TRBJ2-2; 7 nucleotides line up with TRBD1. Trimming at V came to 1 base and at J to 3 bases, leaving 2 bases not matched to a gene. The CDR3 is made up of 15 amino acids. Germline V gives CDR1 MNHEY, CDR2 SMNVEV (reference sequence). The CDR3 region has the DNA TGTGCCAGCAGTTTATTGACAGGGCACACCGGGGAGCTGTTTTTT. Protein: CASSLLTGHTGELFF.

The chain has TRBV4-3 and TRBJ2-1; 7 nucleotides agree with TRBD2. Trimming took 5 bases from V and 7 from J; bases not matched to a gene: 11. The CDR3 extends over 15 amino acids. CDR1 and CDR2 from the germline V gene are LGHNA and YSLEER. CDR3 sequence reads: CASSVGAPSGNEQFF. The CDR3 DNA follows: TGCGCCAGCAGCGTAGGAGCACCTAGCGGAAATGAGCAGTTCTTC.

This chain connects TRBV7-6 to TRBJ2-1, with 10 positions matching TRBD1. Trimming took 5 bases from V and 10 from J; bases not matched to a gene: 8. CDR3 length: 14 residues. Germline loops: CDR1 SGHVS, CDR2 FNYEAQ. In DNA, the CDR3 is TGTGCCAGCAGCGCCCGACAGGGGGCCTGGGAGCAGTTCTTC. Amino acid sequence: CASSARQGAWEQFF.

The chain carries TRBV9 and TRBJ1-1; possibly TRBD1 for D (6 bases). The germline CDR1 and CDR2 sequences are SGDLS and YYNGEE. The CDR3 runs 15 residues. The V end was cut by 4 bases, the J end by 7 bases, with 20 bases between. The CDR3: CASSPRGQRGNEAFF. CDR3 in DNA: TGTGCCAGCAGCCCCCGAGGACAGAGGGGGAATGAAGCTTTCTTT.

J is TRBJ2-7 and V is TRBV2, with D possibly matching TRBD2 (6 bases). V lost 6 bases, J lost 2 bases, and 14 bases lay in between. From germline, CDR1 is SNHLY and CDR2 FYNNEI. The CDR3 is made up of 14 amino acids. This CDR3 reads CASSGRMRTYEQYF. The CDR3 DNA reads as TGTGCCAGCAGCGGGAGAATGCGGACCTACGAGCAGTACTTC.

The chain carries TRBV7-2 and TRBJ2-7; TRBD2 agrees at 8 bases. Germline loops: CDR1 SGHTA, CDR2 FQGNSA. The CDR3 is made up of 14 amino acids. With V trimmed by 5 bases and J by 0 bases, 3 bases remained unmatched. CDR3 loop: CASSQSGSSYEQYF. The CDR3 nucleotides read TGTGCCAGCAGCCAAAGCGGGAGCTCCTACGAGCAGTACTTC.

This clone has a handful of counts. V usage is TRBV4-1 and J usage is TRBJ2-3, with TRBD2 as a possible D gene (7 bases). Trimming cost V 0 bases and J 1 base, with 26 bases left between them. This CDR3 is built from 21 residues. CDR1 and CDR2 from the germline V gene are MGHRA and YSYEKL. CDR3 in amino acids: CASSQEKPGAGVRMGTDTQYF. The CDR3 nucleotides are TGCGCCAGCAGCCAAGAAAAGCCAGGGGCGGGAGTCCGTATGGGCACAGATACGCAGTATTTT.

This clone was observed a few times. The CDR3 sequence: CASSEGQRNTEAFF. CDR3 nucleotides: TGCGCCAGCAGCGAGGGACAGAGGAACACTGAAGCTTTCTTT. V is TRBV4-1 and J is TRBJ1-1; 7 bases are a match to TRBD1. After removal of 5 bases from V and 1 base from J, the junction contained 4 bases not matched to a gene. CDR1 is MGHRA, CDR2 YSYEKL, per germline. The length of the CDR3 is 14 residues.

The chain uses TRBV6-5 and TRBJ2-7, with D maybe TRBD2 (6 bases). The germline V gene has CDR1 MNHEY and CDR2 SVGAGI. V was trimmed by 0 bases and J by 3 bases, leaving 12 bases between them. The CDR3 length is 15 residues. Here the CDR3 reads CASSYSGGLSYEQYF. CDR3 nucleotides: TGTGCCAGCAGTTACTCGGGGGGTCTCAGCTACGAGCAGTACTTC.

The CDR3 protein is CASSYSGQINYGYTF. DNA for the CDR3: TGTGCCAGCAGTTACTCCGGACAGATTAACTATGGCTACACCTTC. V usage is TRBV6-5 and J usage is TRBJ1-2; D might be TRBD1 (6 bases). This CDR3 comprises 15 residues. Trimming shortened V by 0 bases and J by 1 base, and 9 bases separated the two germline ends. The germline V gene has CDR1 MNHEY and CDR2 SVGAGI.

This clone was seen a handful of times. The chain carries TRBV9 and TRBJ1-2; 7 bases are shared with TRBD1. The CDR3 contains 17 residues. Unmatched junction bases numbered 15, after V lost 3 bases and J lost 4 bases. Germline CDR1 is SGDLS and CDR2 is YYNGEE. CDR3 DNA: TGTGCCAGCAGCGACAAGAAGCGGTCAGGGGGAAGCTATGGCTACACCTTC. This gives the protein CASSDKKRSGGSYGYTF.

V gene TRBV18 combines with J gene TRBJ2-5, with 7 positions matching TRBD2. Germline V gene sequence: CDR1 KGHSH, CDR2 LQKENI. This CDR3 has 13 residues. V lost 2 bases and J lost 3; bases outside the gene matches: 0. The CDR3 region is CASSPGGEETQYF. CDR3 sequence (DNA): TGTGCCAGCTCACCAGGGGGGGAAGAGACCCAGTACTTC.

This sequence joins TRBV13 and TRBJ1-1; TRBD1 matches 8 bases. The ends lost 5 bases at V and 0 bases at J; junction bases unmatched: 8. The CDR3 totals 16 residues. Germline loops: CDR1 PRHDT, CDR2 FYEKMQ (reference sequence). The CDR3 DNA reads TGTGCCAGCAGCCTCCTCAGGGGGCCCATGAACACTGAAGCTTTCTTT. As protein: CASSLLRGPMNTEAFF.